These 6 T cell receptor beta chains came from one sample sequenced in a study of early stage breast cancer tumors (dated by TCRdb to the late 2010s). Libraries were constructed by the immunoSEQ multiplex PCR assay. Not all clones reach the TCRdb copy of this immuneACCESS table, which keeps in-frame sequences only. Checked studies attribute under half of the gap to unresolved V genes and leave the rest unexplained. Within this sample are roughly 30,000 clones, with 80% of them counted one time only. The ten largest clones add up to approximately 12% of the sample. Sample: blood. The source of these receptors is a person between 60 and 69 years old with breast cancer.

The J gene is TRBJ2-2, the V gene TRBV9; TRBD2 agrees at 12 bases. The CDR3 totals 19 residues. Germline V gene sequence: CDR1 SGDLS, CDR2 YYNGEE. V shed 4 bases and J 3 bases; nucleotides not matched to a gene: 13. The DNA for the CDR3 is TGTGCCAGCAGCCCTACCCTGACTAGCGGGAGAAGTCACACCGGGGAGCTGTTTTTT. Translating gives CASSPTLTSGRSHTGELFF.

This clone was seen a few times. The chain couples TRBV2 to TRBJ1-5, with 9 bases fitting TRBD1. Germline values: CDR1 SNHLY, CDR2 FYNNEI. The CDR3 runs to 14 residues. V lost 6 bases and J lost 6; bases outside the gene matches: 6. The CDR3 nucleotides read TGTGCCAGCAGATACAGGGGGCAAGGTCAGCCCCAGCATTTT. Residues: CASRYRGQGQPQHF.

V is TRBV5-6 and J is TRBJ2-1; D is possibly TRBD2 (5 bases). The V end lost 4 bases, the J end lost 0 bases, and 11 bases lay between the germline ends. Germline lookup yields CDR1 SGHDT and CDR2 YYEEEE. This CDR3 region has 15 residues. CDR3 amino acids: CASSGLLSSYNEQFF. CDR3 in DNA: TGTGCCAGCAGCGGACTTCTTAGCTCCTACAATGAGCAGTTCTTC.

V is TRBV5-1 and J is TRBJ2-1, with 7 bases that match TRBD2. The V gene end was trimmed by 2 bases and the J gene end by 0 bases; junction bases not matched to a gene: 5. CDR3 size: 16 residues. The germline CDR1 and CDR2 sequences are SGHRS and YFSETQ. CDR3 DNA: TGCGCCAGCAGCTTTGCCGGGGGGAGCTCCTACAATGAGCAGTTCTTC. Its translation: CASSFAGGSSYNEQFF.

The V call is TRBV6-5, the J call TRBJ2-7; 9 nucleotides agree with TRBD1. Germline values: CDR1 MNHEY, CDR2 SVGAGI. The CDR3 covers 14 residues. The V and J ends lost 4 bases and 6 bases, in that order; junction bases with no gene match: 7. The DNA for the CDR3 is TGTGCCAGCAGTTTCCGGGACAGGGTGTCCGAGCAGTACTTC. Translated, it gives CASSFRDRVSEQYF.

The chain uses TRBV11-2 and TRBJ1-1; D gene uncertain. With 2 bases removed from V and 4 bases from J, the gap between germline ends came to 17 bases. CDR3 length equals 16 residues. Germline CDR1 and CDR2: SGHAT and FQNNGV. The chain's CDR3 is CASSLRRVSRGTEAFF. The CDR3 DNA is TGTGCCAGCAGCTTACGGAGGGTGAGCCGGGGCACTGAAGCTTTCTTT.